What follows are 20 T cell receptor beta chains derived from one specimen sequenced in a study of cytomegalovirus exposure and HLA in healthy donors. Assay: immunoSEQ multiplex PCR; the TCRdb copy retains only in-frame clones and omits some. The table lists 190,000 or so clones, about four fifths of them singletons. Sequencing was done on a sample of PBMCs. All receptors derive from a woman under 30 in good health and CMV-seropositive.

The chain combines TRBV4-1 with TRBJ2-1; D perhaps matches TRBD1 (5 bases). Deletions cut 1 base from V and 5 bases from J, with 15 bases between. Germline V CDR1 and CDR2: MGHRA, YSYEKL. The CDR3 sequence is 16 residues long. The CDR3 nucleotides read TGCGCCAGCAGCCAAGGCAGGGCTTACACGCACAATGAGCAGTTCTTC. As protein: CASSQGRAYTHNEQFF.

The chain recombines TRBV5-1 with TRBJ2-5, with TRBD1 matching 8 bases. CDR1 and CDR2 (germline): SGHRS, YFSETQ. The CDR3 has 17 residues. V shed 2 bases and J 0 bases; nucleotides not matched to a gene: 9. The CDR3 coding sequence is TGCGCCAGCAGCTTAGGACAGGGAACCACCTACCAAGAGACCCAGTACTTC. Translating it yields CASSLGQGTTYQETQYF.

V and J are TRBV5-4 and TRBJ2-3, with a weak D call TRBD1 (5 bases). The CDR3 contains 14 residues. CDR1 is SGHNT, CDR2 YYREEE, per germline (reference sequence). V lost 4 bases to trimming and J lost 2 bases, with 11 bases between them. CDR3 bases: TGTGCCAGCAGCGAAAAGACAGACACAGATACGCAGTATTTT. This sequence encodes CASSEKTDTDTQYF. Filled out from reference TRBV5-4 and TRBJ2-3, the complete variable domain reads ETGVTQSPTHLIKTRGQQVTLRCSSQSGHNTVSWYQQALGQGPQFIFQYYREEENGRGNFPPRFSGLQFPNYSSELNVNALELDDSALYLCASSEKTDTDTQYFGPGTRLTVL.

This sequence joins TRBV19 and TRBJ1-2; maybe TRBD1 (6 bases). Trimming took off 3 bases at V and 0 bases at J, with 11 bases between the two ends. This CDR3 has 15 amino acids. Germline CDR1 is LNHDA and CDR2 is SQIVND (reference sequence). In nucleotides, the CDR3 is TGTGCCAGTAGTATTCCAGGGGCCCCTAACTATGGCTACACCTTC. It is translated as CASSIPGAPNYGYTF.

The V call is TRBV6-6, the J call TRBJ2-7; 8 positions match TRBD1. Per germline, CDR1 MNHNY and CDR2 SVGAGI (reference sequence). The CDR3 loop spans 15 amino acids. The V gene end was trimmed by 6 bases and the J gene end by 6 bases; junction bases not matched to a gene: 13. The CDR3 sequence: CASSTDQGARGEQYF. DNA for the CDR3: TGTGCCAGCAGCACTGACCAGGGGGCGCGAGGCGAGCAGTACTTC.

The V call is TRBV18, the J call TRBJ2-2, with D uncertain. This CDR3 contains 14 residues. Trimming left V 1 base short and J 3 bases short, with 6 bases between. Per germline, CDR1 KGHSH and CDR2 LQKENI. The CDR3 DNA sequence: TGTGCCAGCTCACCACAACTGGACACCGGGGAGCTGTTTTTT. This codes for CASSPQLDTGELFF. Full variable domain (missing parts from reference TRBV18 and TRBJ2-2): NAGVMQNPRHLVRRRGQEARLRCSPMKGHSHVYWYRQLPEEGLKFMVYLQKENIIDESGMPKERFSAEFPKEGPSILRIQQVVRGDSAAYFCASSPQLDTGELFFGEGSRLTVL.

V usage is TRBV7-9 and J usage is TRBJ2-7, with D perhaps TRBD2 (7 bases). V was pared by 2 bases and J by 6 bases, with 17 bases between. The germline CDR1 and CDR2 sequences are SEHNR and FQNEAQ (reference sequence). There are 15 residues in the CDR3. In DNA, the CDR3 is TGTGCCAGCAGCTTAAACAGGGACTACAGTGGCGAGCAGTACTTC. It specifies CASSLNRDYSGEQYF.

The chain recombines TRBV10-1 with TRBJ1-1; D may be TRBD1 (5 bases). The CDR3 extends over 13 amino acids. Trimming took 7 bases from V and 10 from J, leaving 19 bases between them. Germline V CDR1 and CDR2: WNHNN, SYGVQD (reference sequence). The CDR3 DNA is TGCGCCAGCACCTCTTTACCGGGACTGCCAGCTTTCTTT. It codes for CASTSLPGLPAFF.

This CDR3 reads CASSTGHFTDTQYF. CDR3 bases: TGTGCCAGCAGCACGGGACACTTCACAGATACGCAGTATTTT. The chain couples TRBV11-3 to TRBJ2-3, with D possibly being TRBD1 (6 bases). Deletions cut 5 bases from V and 2 bases from J, with 11 bases between. Germline CDR1 is SGHNT and CDR2 is YENEEA. CDR3 size: 14 residues.

The chain employs TRBV11-2 and TRBJ2-7; a possible D gene is TRBD2 (6 bases). The germline V gene encodes CDR1 SGHAT and CDR2 FQNNGV. The CDR3 covers 16 residues. Trimming took 1 base from V and 6 from J, leaving 19 bases between them. CDR3: CASSLVGVGGAREQYF. The CDR3 region has the DNA TGTGCCAGCAGCTTAGTTGGGGTCGGCGGGGCGCGCGAGCAGTACTTC.

The chain couples TRBV11-2 to TRBJ1-3; D remains unclear. The CDR3 loop spans 13 amino acids. Trimming pared 3 bases from V and 6 bases from J, leaving 9 bases between. CDR1 and CDR2 from the germline V gene are SGHAT and FQNNGV. CDR3 region: CASSLHITNTIYF. The CDR3 bases are TGTGCCAGCAGCTTGCACATCACAAACACCATATATTTT.

The rearrangement uses TRBV6-1 and TRBJ1-1, with a tentative D call TRBD1 (6 bases). V was pared by 6 bases and J by 2 bases, with 10 bases between. CDR1 and CDR2 (germline): MNHNS, SASEGT. This CDR3 is 13 amino acids long. The CDR3 spells CASRRTANTEAFF. DNA for the CDR3: TGTGCCAGCAGACGGACAGCAAACACTGAAGCTTTCTTT.

The genes are TRBV5-8 and TRBJ1-1; the D is unclear. The V gene's germline CDR1 is SGHTS and CDR2 YDEGEE. This CDR3 spans 14 amino acids. Trimming stripped 0 bases from V and 3 bases from J, with 9 bases between. In DNA form, the CDR3 reads TGTGCCAGCAGCTTGGATTTATCGGACACTGAAGCTTTCTTT. Encoded protein: CASSLDLSDTEAFF.

The rearrangement links TRBV6-4 to TRBJ1-4; 10 bases agree with TRBD1. After removal of 7 bases from V and 7 bases from J, the junction contained 3 bases not matched to a gene. In germline, CDR1 is MRHNA, CDR2 SNTAGT. This CDR3 comprises 13 residues. The CDR3 DNA reads as TGTGCCAGCACCAGACAGGGGGCTGAAAAACTGTTTTTT. This gives the protein CASTRQGAEKLFF.

The chain joins TRBV28 to TRBJ2-3; TRBD2 is a possible D gene (5 bases). The CDR3 totals 19 residues. Trimming took 6 bases from V and 1 from J, leaving 26 bases between them. Germline values: CDR1 MDHEN, CDR2 SYDVKM. In DNA form, the CDR3 reads TGTGCCAGCAGCCAACTTTACCACACCCTTGAAGCGGGCACAGATACGCAGTATTTT. Encoded protein: CASSQLYHTLEAGTDTQYF.

This chain joins TRBV6-1 and TRBJ1-2, with D perhaps TRBD1 (6 bases). The CDR3 consists of 13 residues. Trimming removed 1 base at V and 8 bases at J, with 11 bases between. Germline-derived CDR1 and CDR2 are MNHNS and SASEGT. This CDR3 is CASSEVRTAGYTF. The CDR3 region has the DNA TGTGCCAGCAGTGAAGTACGGACAGCGGGCTACACCTTC.

The rearrangement uses TRBV5-1 and TRBJ2-1; tentatively, D is TRBD1 (6 bases). V lost 0 bases, J lost 8 bases, and 15 bases lay in between. This CDR3 has 15 amino acids. From germline, CDR1 is SGHRS and CDR2 YFSETQ. This chain's CDR3 is CASSLEQGWMDEQFF. CDR3 DNA sequence: TGCGCCAGCAGCTTGGAACAGGGCTGGATGGATGAGCAGTTCTTC.

The gene calls are TRBV7-9 and TRBJ1-2, with D possibly TRBD1 on 6 matching bases. Per germline, CDR1 SEHNR and CDR2 FQNEAQ (reference sequence). Trimming pared 5 bases from V and 4 bases from J, leaving 17 bases between. The CDR3 runs to 15 residues. The CDR3 region is CASSTYRERIYGYTF. The CDR3 nucleotides are TGTGCCAGCAGCACGTACAGGGAGCGGATCTATGGCTACACCTTC.

The V call is TRBV6-5, the J call TRBJ1-5, with D unclear. The V end lost 6 bases, the J end lost 5 bases, and 11 bases lay between the germline ends. The CDR3 runs 13 residues. Germline CDR1 MNHEY, CDR2 SVGAGI. The CDR3 region has the DNA TGTGCCAGCAGAGTCGGTGTCGATCAGCCCCAGCATTTT. Translating it yields CASRVGVDQPQHF.

The chain joins TRBV6-1 to TRBJ2-7; 7 positions match TRBD1. The CDR3 is 15 amino acids. Looked up from germline, CDR1 is MNHNS and CDR2 is SASEGT. V lost 4 bases to trimming and J lost 2 bases; unmatched junction nucleotides: 8. In DNA form, the CDR3 reads TGTGCCAGCAGTGCAGGCCGACAGGGCCCCTACGAGCAGTACTTC. As protein: CASSAGRQGPYEQYF.